This T cell receptor beta chain was sequenced during a study of graft-versus-host responses after intestinal transplantation (TCRdb year 2021). Regarding the research as a whole: Multivisceral, liver-intestinal, or isolated intestinal transplants were received by the recipients. All recipients received anti-thymocyte globulin induction followed by maintenance tacrolimus and steroids for three to four years. Graft-versus-host and host-versus-graft alloreactive T cell clones were tracked in the graft, circulation and bone marrow after intestinal transplantation using bulk TCR-beta CDR3 sequencing. Alloreactive clones were identified by sequencing pre-transplant mixed lymphocyte reaction products and comparing these products with unstimulated pre-transplant donor and recipient T cells. The cohort enrolled 24 intestinal transplant recipients, one of whom was a retransplant, and a few patients without pretransplant specimens were excluded. Donor T cell macrochimerism was defined as a peak of at least 4% donor T cells among recipient peripheral blood mononuclear cells. Instead of going to the commercial service, samples from a few later patients were sequenced in-house on an Illumina MiSeq and processed with MiXCR. Broader findings and caveats from the paper: Conclusions were limited by the relatively low number and heterogeneity of intestinal transplant patients. GvH clones were found in recipient bone marrow, and some of the GvH clones appeared earlier in ileal mucosa or blood, which is consistent with an intestinal mucosal origin. Early after transplant, declines in HvG clones were associated with peak levels of circulating GvH clones. Patients with donor T cell macrochimerism had high GvH to HvG T cell clonal ratios in their allografts.

Libraries were constructed by the immunoSEQ multiplex PCR assay. For most patients, genomic DNA was isolated with the Qiagen DNeasy Blood and Tissue Kit and shipped frozen to Adaptive Biotechnologies for TCR sequencing. High-throughput TCR-beta CDR3 sequencing of genomic DNA from most patients was performed by Adaptive Biotechnologies. The study's processing was this. TCR sequencing data were retrieved from Adaptive's ImmunoSEQ software for more than 15 patients, whereas a few other patients were processed with MiXCR and VDJtools. CD4 versus CD8 sorting errors were corrected by removing sequences found in both subsets at a frequency ratio below 5:1. CDR3 nucleotide sequences shared between donor and recipient were removed because their origin could not be assigned. At least 2-fold expansion over unstimulated cells and a minimum CFSE-low frequency of 0.002% (template counts) or 0.001% (read counts) were required for clones to be classified as alloreactive. Clones detected in sequenced pre-transplant spleen, lymph node, or MLR CFSE-low populations of the donor or recipient were defined as mappable. The cumulative frequency of alloreactive clones was calculated as a percentage of all sequences, weighted by copy number. Not all clones reach the TCRdb copy of this immuneACCESS table, which keeps in-frame sequences only. Checked studies attribute under half of the gap to unresolved V genes and leave the rest unexplained. The V and J calls and clone size come from that table; D and trimming were worked out from the DNA. Within this sample are about 81,000 clones, with 80% to 95% of them counted one time only. The ten most abundant clones make up approximately 0.32% of the sample.

In the germline V gene, CDR1 corresponds to SGHTS and CDR2 to YDEGEE. The CDR3, from cysteine to phenylalanine, totals 13 residues. Just the 39-base CDR3 DNA is kept, in frame starting at base 1. Trimming removed 1 base from V and 8 bases from J, leaving 12 bases between the germline ends. The time point tag for this specimen amounts to: cells obtained before transplantation from donor or recipient. CD3+CD4+ and CD3+CD8+ populations were FACS-sorted from unstimulated pre-transplant donor and recipient cells taken from spleen or lymph nodes. This clone was counted a few times. The clone's antigen remains unknown. Per-base quality was not reported, and no clone a single base away is much larger than it.

The clonotype originates from a human donor who was the organ donor for an intestinal transplant. Rearrangement joined TRBV5-8 to TRBJ1-2; the D gene assignment is ambiguous. This sample comprised unstimulated CD4+ T cells sorted from spleen or lymph node cells, obtained before transplant. CDR3 sequence: CASSLQLRGGYTF. The sequenced DNA: TGTGCCAGCAGCTTGCAGCTCCGAGGGGGCTACACCTTC.